This T cell receptor beta chain emerged from a study of blood T cell repertoires in COVID-19. As for the study in general: Samples taken during acute and convalescent COVID-19 were collected in the United States, Italy and Spain. PBMCs, B-cell-depleted T cells, or T cells were the source of the cDNA or gDNA that made up the material.

Only in-frame clones appear in the TCRdb table, and some are missing; sequencing was by immunoSEQ multiplex PCR. Here the sample spans around 370,000 clones, almost 90% being singletons. The length of the CDR3 is 18 residues. V was clipped by 1 base and J by 0 bases; unmatched bases: 8. Germline CDR1 and CDR2: SGHAT and FQNNGV. The chain uses TRBV11-2 and TRBJ2-1; 8 bases agree with TRBD1. The source is a man younger than 30 with active or convalescent COVID-19. The specimen was peripheral blood. Written as DNA, the CDR3 is TGTGCCAGCAGCTTAGTTTTTCGGACAGGGAGCTCCTACAATGAGCAGTTCTTC. As protein: CASSLVFRTGSSYNEQFF.